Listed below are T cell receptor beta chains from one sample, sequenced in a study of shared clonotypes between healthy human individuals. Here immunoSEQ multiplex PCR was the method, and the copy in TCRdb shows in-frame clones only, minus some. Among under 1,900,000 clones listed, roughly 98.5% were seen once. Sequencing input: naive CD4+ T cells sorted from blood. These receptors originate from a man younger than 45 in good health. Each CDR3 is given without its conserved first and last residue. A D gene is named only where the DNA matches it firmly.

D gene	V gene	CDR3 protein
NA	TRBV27	ASRAPPYSTQY
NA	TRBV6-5	ASSSRDKNTGELF
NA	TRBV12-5	ASGSGDEQY
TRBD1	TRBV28	ASSWTGLVTEAF
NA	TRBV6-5	ASSYERGFYNEQF
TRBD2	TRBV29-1	SVEREETDTQY
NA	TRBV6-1	AWHRMRLSEQY
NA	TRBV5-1	ASSFPGSANEQY
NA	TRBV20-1	SARGIETQY
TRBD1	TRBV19	ASSPGQGQTIPY
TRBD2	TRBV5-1	ASSLGVFSVASGRANEQF
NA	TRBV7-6	ASSSGDYNQPQH
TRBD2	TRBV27	ASSSRLAGDYEQY
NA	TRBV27	ASRPQGREGQPQH
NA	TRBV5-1	ASSLVVEETQY
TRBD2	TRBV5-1	ASSGTSGSRGEQY
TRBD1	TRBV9	ASSARGQGSYNEQF
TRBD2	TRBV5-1	ASSLATSGTRTDTQY
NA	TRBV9	ASSVDLGSYNEQF
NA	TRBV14	ASSQSLDRNSNQPQH